The following is a TCR beta chain sequence with its context. Its antigen is not identified. These data originate in a study of response to subunit inactivated influenza vaccine. Study outcomes and limitations: The authors suggested that every seasonal influenza vaccination recruits few new T cells.

Each CDR3 protein is one row after TCRdb ran MiXCR on the RT-PCR reads. Counted here are 650,000 to 800,000 distinct CDR3 sequences, around 13% occurring once; the ten biggest clones make up around 6.5%. This sequence originates from a man aged 50-59 years who received an inactivated influenza vaccine. Sequencing was performed on PBMCs from blood, taken roughly 15 days before vaccination.

The CDR3 loop reads CASSPRTGLSSGANVLTF. As DNA, the CDR3 is TGTGCCAGCAGCCCAAGGACAGGGCTTTCCTCTGGGGCCAACGTCCTGACTTTC. The chain recombines TRBV6-2 or TRBV6-3 with TRBJ2-6; 8 bases are shared with TRBD1. The CDR3 length is 18 residues. Looked up from germline, CDR1 is MNHEY and CDR2 is SVGEGT. Trimming at V came to 6 bases and at J to 0 bases, leaving 10 bases not matched to a gene.